Reported below is one T cell receptor beta chain. CDR3 length: 14 amino acids. V gave up 2 bases and J gave up 8 bases, with 11 bases separating them. CDR1 and CDR2 from the germline V gene are SGHNT and YYREEE (reference sequence). This specimen comes from a study of early T cells in non-severe SARS-CoV-2 infection. TCRdb re-called the 5' RACE reads with MiXCR, one entry per CDR3 protein. The table includes about 80,000 distinct CDR3 sequences, about 5% detected once. The input for sequencing was whole blood, taken at baseline. The sequence was collected from an adult who was a healthcare worker with PCR-confirmed SARS-CoV-2 infection or an uninfected control (not recorded which). V is TRBV5-4 and J is TRBJ1-6; D not resolved. The DNA for the CDR3 is TGTGCCAGCAGCTTTGGGAGAGCGGATTCACCCCTCCACTTT. Residues: CASSFGRADSPLHF.